The rows below give T cell receptor beta chains drawn from one sample of a study of PD-L1 blockade in urothelial cancer. Sequencing was performed with immunoSEQ multiplex PCR; in TCRdb, only in-frame clones are kept and a portion is missing. The table lists 70,000 to 75,000 clones, 84% of them singletons. Sequencing used PBMCs, obtained around atezolizumab (anti-PD-L1) treatment. The receptors come from a man between 65 and 85 years old with urothelial cancer. Both conserved end residues are part of each CDR3. A D gene is named only where the DNA matches it firmly. Some rows have no size entry. The others give once, few or many, or a class for an expanded clone.

j_call | d_call | clone_size | v_call | cdr3_aa | cdr3_nt
TRBJ1-2 | TRBD1 | . | TRBV27 | CASCPGDRGLPYYGYTF | TGTGCCAGTTGTCCCGGGGACAGGGGTCTACCTTACTATGGCTACACCTTC
TRBJ2-7 | . | once | TRBV28 | CASSYTWGGYEQYF | TGTGCCAGCAGTTACACGTGGGGAGGATACGAGCAGTACTTC
TRBJ2-3 | TRBD1 | . | TRBV5-1 | CASSLGGQATDTQYF | TGCGCCAGCAGCTTGGGAGGACAGGCTACAGATACGCAGTATTTT
TRBJ2-2 | . | . | TRBV19 | CASTDLTNTGELFF | TGTGCCAGCACAGATTTGACGAACACCGGGGAGCTGTTTTTT
TRBJ1-1 | TRBD1 | once | TRBV9 | CASSVGGQGRNTEAFF | TGTGCCAGCAGCGTAGGGGGACAGGGGCGGAACACTGAAGCTTTCTTT
TRBJ2-7 | TRBD2 | once | TRBV5-1 | CASSRTSGAYEQYF | TGCGCCAGCAGTCGGACTAGCGGGGCCTACGAGCAGTACTTC
TRBJ1-1 | . | few | TRBV10-2 | CASSESPGVGTEAFF | TGCGCCAGCAGTGAGTCACCAGGGGTGGGCACTGAAGCTTTCTTT
TRBJ2-3 | TRBD1 | . | TRBV6-5 | CASRGPGTGGNTQYF | TGTGCCAGCAGAGGACCCGGGACAGGGGGTAATACGCAGTATTTT
TRBJ2-1 | . | . | TRBV28 | CASSLDDNEQFF | TGTGCCAGCAGTCTAGACGACAATGAGCAGTTCTTC
TRBJ1-4 | . | . | TRBV18 | CASSPNPLLTAAEKLFF | TGTGCCAGCTCACCCAATCCTTTACTCACAGCTGCGGAAAAACTGTTTTTT
TRBJ2-2 | . | . | TRBV6-1 | CASIADTGELFF | TGTGCCAGCATAGCGGACACCGGGGAGCTGTTTTTT
TRBJ2-3 | TRBD1 | . | TRBV28 | CASSPQWTGVSDTQYF | TGTGCCAGCAGTCCGCAATGGACAGGGGTGAGCGATACGCAGTATTTT
TRBJ1-2 | TRBD1 | few | TRBV28 | CASSFSPTGLDGGYTF | TGTGCCAGCAGTTTTAGCCCGACAGGGTTAGATGGTGGCTACACCTTC
TRBJ1-1 | . | few | TRBV21-1 | CASSRHCEAFF | TGTGCCAGCAGCCGACACTGTGAAGCTTTCTTT
TRBJ2-7 | . | . | TRBV5-1 | CASSLTSSYEQYF | TGCGCCAGCAGCTTAACCAGCTCCTACGAGCAGTACTTC
TRBJ2-7 | TRBD1 | . | TRBV9 | CASSPGQESYEQYF | TGTGCCAGCAGCCCAGGACAGGAGTCCTACGAGCAGTACTTC
TRBJ1-1 | TRBD1 | . | TRBV5-5 | CASSFRSGGMNTEAFF | TGTGCCAGCAGCTTTCGGTCAGGGGGGATGAACACTGAAGCTTTCTTT
TRBJ2-7 | TRBD2 | . | TRBV5-1 | CASSLESSGGPYEQYF | TGCGCCAGCAGCTTGGAATCTAGCGGGGGGCCGTACGAGCAGTACTTC